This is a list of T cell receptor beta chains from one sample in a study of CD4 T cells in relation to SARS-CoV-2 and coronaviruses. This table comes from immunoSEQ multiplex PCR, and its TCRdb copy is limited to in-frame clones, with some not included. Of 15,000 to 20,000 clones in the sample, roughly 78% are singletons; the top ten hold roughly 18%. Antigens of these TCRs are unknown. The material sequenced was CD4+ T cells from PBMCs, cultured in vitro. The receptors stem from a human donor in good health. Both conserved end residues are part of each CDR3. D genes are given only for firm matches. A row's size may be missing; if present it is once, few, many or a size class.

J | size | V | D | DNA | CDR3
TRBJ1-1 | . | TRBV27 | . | TGTGCCAGCAGTTTATCGGCCCTGAACACTGAAGCTTTCTTT | CASSLSALNTEAFF
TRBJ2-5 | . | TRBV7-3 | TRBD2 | TGTGCCAGCAGCCCCGGGACTAGCGGGAGGGGGAGCCAAGAGACCCAGTACTTC | CASSPGTSGRGSQETQYF
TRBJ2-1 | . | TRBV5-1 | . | TGCGCCAGCAGCGGGGACAATGAGCAGTTCTTC | CASSGDNEQFF
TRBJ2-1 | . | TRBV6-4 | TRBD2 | TGTGCCAGCAGTTCCGGACTAGCGGAGTACAATGAGCAGTTCTTC | CASSSGLAEYNEQFF
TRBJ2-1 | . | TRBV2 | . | TGTGCCAGCAGAAAGGATGGGAGCGGCCCGGCAAATGAGCAGTTCTTC | CASRKDGSGPANEQFF
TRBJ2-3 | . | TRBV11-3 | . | TGTGCCAGCAGCCCTCCGAGCACAGATACGCAGTATTTT | CASSPPSTDTQYF
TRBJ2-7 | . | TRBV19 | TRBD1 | TGTGCCGTGTGGGGGGACAGGGTACACGAGCAGTACTTC | CAVWGDRVHEQYF
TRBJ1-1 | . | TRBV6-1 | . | TGTGCCAGCAGTGAAGCTCTCATGAACACTGAAGCTTTCTTT | CASSEALMNTEAFF
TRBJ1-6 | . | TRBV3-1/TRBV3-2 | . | TGTGCCAGCAGCCAGACGAATTCACCCCTCCACTTT | CASSQTNSPLHF
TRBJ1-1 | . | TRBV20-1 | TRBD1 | TGCAGTCAGGGGGGTAACACTGAAGCTTTCTTT | CSQGGNTEAFF
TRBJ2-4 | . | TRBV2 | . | TGTGCCAGCAAGGTCGACCCGAAAAACATTCAGTACTTC | CASKVDPKNIQYF
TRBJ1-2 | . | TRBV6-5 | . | TGTGCCAGCAGTTACTCGATAGCCGGCTCTAATGGCTACACCTTC | CASSYSIAGSNGYTF
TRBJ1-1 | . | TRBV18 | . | TGTGCCAGCTCACCAGACACCGGGGCTTTCTTT | CASSPDTGAFF
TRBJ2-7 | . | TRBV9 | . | TGTGCCAGCAGCGTAGGGAGGGTGCCCTACGAGCAGTACTTC | CASSVGRVPYEQYF
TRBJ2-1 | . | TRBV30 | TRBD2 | TGTGCCTGGAAAGCTAGCGGGAACTGGAGAGGTGATGAGCAGTTCTTC | CAWKASGNWRGDEQFF
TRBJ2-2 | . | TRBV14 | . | TGTGCCAGCAGCCAACTAGGTCCCGGGGAGCTGTTTTTT | CASSQLGPGELFF
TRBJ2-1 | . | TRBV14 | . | TGTGCCAGCAGCCTCTTTAGGTACAATGAGCAGTTCTTC | CASSLFRYNEQFF
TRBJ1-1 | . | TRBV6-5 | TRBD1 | TGTGCCAGCCGAAGGACAGGGTGGACTGAAGCTTTCTTT | CASRRTGWTEAFF
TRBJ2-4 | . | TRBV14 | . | TGTGCCAGCAGCCAGATTGGCCTGGGGGCCAAAAACATTCAGTACTTC | CASSQIGLGAKNIQYF
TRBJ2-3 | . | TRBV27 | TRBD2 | TGTGCCAGCAGTTTGACTAGCGGGAGGGCTTTTAGCACAGATACGCAGTATTTT | CASSLTSGRAFSTDTQYF
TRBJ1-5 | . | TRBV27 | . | TGTGCCAGCAGTTTAAAGCCCATCAGTCACAATCAGCCCCAGCATTTT | CASSLKPISHNQPQHF
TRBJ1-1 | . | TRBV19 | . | TGTGCCAGTAGTATGCCGGTGACGCACGCAGAGAACACTGAAGCTTTCTTT | CASSMPVTHAENTEAFF
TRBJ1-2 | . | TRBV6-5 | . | TGTGCCAGCAGCCGCACCGGGACAACGCTAGACTACACCTTC | CASSRTGTTLDYTF
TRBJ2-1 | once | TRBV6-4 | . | TGTGCCAGCAGTGACTCGATGGAGAGCTCCTACAATGAGCAGTTCTTC | CASSDSMESSYNEQFF
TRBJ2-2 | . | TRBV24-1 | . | TGTGCCACCAGTGTCGAACCCGGGGAATGGGTCCGCACCGGGGAGCTGTTTTTT | CATSVEPGEWVRTGELFF
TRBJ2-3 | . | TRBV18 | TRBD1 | TGTGCCAGCTCAGCCGGGACAGGGGGCCGGAAAACAGATACGCAGTATTTT | CASSAGTGGRKTDTQYF
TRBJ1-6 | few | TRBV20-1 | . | TGCAGTGCTAGTCGCCTGGGGGAGATAGGTTCACCCCTCCACTTT | CSASRLGEIGSPLHF
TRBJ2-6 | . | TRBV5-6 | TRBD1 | TGTGCCACAGACAGGGGGCGCGGCTCTGGGGCCAACGTCCTGACTTTC | CATDRGRGSGANVLTF
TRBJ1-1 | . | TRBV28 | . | TGTGCCAGCAGTTTAGGGAACACTGAAGCTTTCTTT | CASSLGNTEAFF
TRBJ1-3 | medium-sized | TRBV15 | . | TGTGCCACCAGCAGAGATCCGGGCGATCTAGCCATATATTTT | CATSRDPGDLAIYF
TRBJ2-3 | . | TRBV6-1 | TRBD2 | TGTGCCAGCAGTGCCCAGCTAGCGGTCCACAGCACAGATACGCAGTATTTT | CASSAQLAVHSTDTQYF
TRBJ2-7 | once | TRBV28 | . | TGTGCCAGCAGTCACTCCTACGAGCAGTACTTC | CASSHSYEQYF
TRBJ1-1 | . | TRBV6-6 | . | TGTGCCAGCAGTTCCATGAACACTGAAGCTTTCTTT | CASSSMNTEAFF
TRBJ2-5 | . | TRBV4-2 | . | TGTGCCAGCAGCCAAGTTCAGGATGAGACCCAGTACTTC | CASSQVQDETQYF
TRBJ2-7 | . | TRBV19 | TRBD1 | TGTGCCAGTAGTCCGGCCCGGGACAGGGGGGAGGCCGAGCAGTACTTC | CASSPARDRGEAEQYF
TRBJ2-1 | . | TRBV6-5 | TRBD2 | TGTGCCAGCAGCTCTCTAGCGGGAGGGGGTAATGAGCAGTTCTTC | CASSSLAGGGNEQFF
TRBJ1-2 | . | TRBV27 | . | TGTGCCAGCAGTTCCGTGACTGTGAACTATGGCTACACCTTC | CASSSVTVNYGYTF
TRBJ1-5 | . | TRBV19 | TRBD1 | TGTGCCAGTAGCCCGACAGGGGGTGATCAGCCCCAGCATTTT | CASSPTGGDQPQHF
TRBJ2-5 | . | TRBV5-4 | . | TGTGCCAGCAGCTTGGTACAGAAACAAGAGACCCAGTACTTC | CASSLVQKQETQYF
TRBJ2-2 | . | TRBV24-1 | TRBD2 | TGTGCCACCATGGCGGGAGCGTTTACCGGGGAGCTGTTTTTT | CATMAGAFTGELFF
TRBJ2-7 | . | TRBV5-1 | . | TGCGCCAGCAGCTTGGGGCGCCACGAGCAGTACTTC | CASSLGRHEQYF
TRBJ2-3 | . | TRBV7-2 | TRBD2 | TGTGCCAGCAGCTTAGGACTAGCGGGGAGCACAGATACGCAGTATTTT | CASSLGLAGSTDTQYF
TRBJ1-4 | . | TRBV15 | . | TGTGCCACCAGCAGAGATCAGACAACTAATGAAAAACTGTTTTTT | CATSRDQTTNEKLFF
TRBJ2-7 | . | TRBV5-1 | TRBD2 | TGCGCCAGCAGCCCGGGACTAGCGGGGGGCCCCGAGCAGTACTTC | CASSPGLAGGPEQYF
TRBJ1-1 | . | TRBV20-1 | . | TGCAGTGCTAGGGTTGGGGCTGAAGCTTTCTTT | CSARVGAEAFF
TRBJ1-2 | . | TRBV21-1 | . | TGTGCCAGCAGCCCTAGGGGTTATGGCTACACCTTC | CASSPRGYGYTF
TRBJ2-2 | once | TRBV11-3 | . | TGTGCCAGCAGCTTAGATCCCCGAAGCCTGAACACCGGGGAGCTGTTTTTT | CASSLDPRSLNTGELFF
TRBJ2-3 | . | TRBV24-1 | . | TGTGCCACCAGTGGAGGGACAGATACGCAGTATTTT | CATSGGTDTQYF
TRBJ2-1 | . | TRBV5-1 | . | TGCGCCAGCAGCTTGGTGAGGGTCCCTGAGGGGAATGAGCAGTTCTTC | CASSLVRVPEGNEQFF
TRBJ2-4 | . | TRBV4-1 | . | TGCGCCAGCAGCCAAGATTTGGGGGATAGAAACATTCAGTACTTC | CASSQDLGDRNIQYF
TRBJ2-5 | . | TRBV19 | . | TGTGCCAGTAATTCGGGACCGTACCAAGAGACCCAGTACTTC | CASNSGPYQETQYF
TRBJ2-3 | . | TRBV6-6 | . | TGTGCCAGCAGTCCAGGGCAATCCCACACAGATACGCAGTATTTT | CASSPGQSHTDTQYF
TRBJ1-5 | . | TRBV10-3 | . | TGTGCCATCAGTGAGGTCTCGAGACAGCCCCAGCATTTT | CAISEVSRQPQHF
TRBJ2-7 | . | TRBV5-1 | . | TGCGCCAGCAGCTTGGAACAGGGTTCCTACGAGCAGTACTTC | CASSLEQGSYEQYF
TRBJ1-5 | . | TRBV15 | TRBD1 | TGTGCCACCAGCAGAGAGAGTAATACAGGGGTCGGGAATCAGCCCCAGCATTTT | CATSRESNTGVGNQPQHF
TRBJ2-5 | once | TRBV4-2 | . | TGTGCCAGCAGCGCAAGGTCAGGGGACCAAGAGACCCAGTACTTC | CASSARSGDQETQYF
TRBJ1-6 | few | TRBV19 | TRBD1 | TGTGCCAGTAGTACTGGGACAGGAGTTAATTCACCCCTCCACTTT | CASSTGTGVNSPLHF
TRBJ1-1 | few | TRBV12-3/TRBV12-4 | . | TGTGCCAGCAGGGACGTGGGGGAACCTGAAGCTTTCTTT | CASRDVGEPEAFF